The rows below give T cell receptor beta chains drawn from one sample of a study of blood T cell repertoires in COVID-19. Profiling relied on immunoSEQ multiplex PCR, and the TCRdb table lists in-frame clones only, not all of them. The repertoire consists of under 550,000 clones, with 70% to 90% occurring once and the leading ten covering 0.8% to 1%. Specimen: peripheral blood. The receptors derive from a man younger than 30 with COVID-19, enrolled during active disease. Both conserved end residues are part of each CDR3. A D gene is named only where the DNA matches it firmly. Part of the rows lack a size; the others show once, few, many or a class for expanded clones.

j_call v_call clone_size d_call cdr3_length cdr3_nt cdr3_aa
TRBJ1-2 TRBV7-9 - - 15 TGTGCCAGCAGCCAGAGTGACAGCCTTGGTGATGGCTACACCTTC CASSQSDSLGDGYTF
TRBJ2-3 TRBV5-4 few - 13 TGTGCCACCTCACCAGCGGCGACAGATACGCAGTATTTT CATSPAATDTQYF
TRBJ1-4 TRBV28 - - 14 TGTGCCAGCAGTTTAGGGGGGACTAATGAAAAACTGTTTTTT CASSLGGTNEKLFF
TRBJ2-2 TRBV2 - - 14 TGTGCCAGCAGTGAAGTTCCGGTCACGGGGGAGCTGTTTTTT CASSEVPVTGELFF
TRBJ2-5 TRBV19 - - 15 TGTGCCAGTAGTCCCACAGGGTCGAGGCAAGAGACCCAGTACTTC CASSPTGSRQETQYF
TRBJ1-1 TRBV19 - TRBD1 15 TGTGCCAGTAGTAACAGGGACAGACCGAACACTGAAGCTTTCTTT CASSNRDRPNTEAFF
TRBJ1-1 TRBV7-9 - - 11 TGTGCCACCACACAGGACATCGAAGCTTTCTTT CATTQDIEAFF
TRBJ2-2 TRBV4-2 - TRBD2 15 TGTGCCAGCAGCCGGACTAGCGGGGGGGCAAGGGAGCTGTTTTTT CASSRTSGGARELFF
TRBJ2-2 TRBV30 many TRBD1 12 TGTGCCTCCGACAGGGGGAGGGTGGAGCTGTTTTTT CASDRGRVELFF
TRBJ1-1 TRBV29-1 - - 13 TGCAGCGTTGAGGGCAGGTTGAACACTGAAGCTTTCTTT CSVEGRLNTEAFF
TRBJ2-7 TRBV5-5 - TRBD2 15 TGTGCCAGCAAGAAACTAGCGGGGGGAACCTACGAGCAGTACTTC CASKKLAGGTYEQYF
TRBJ2-7 TRBV5-1 - TRBD2 16 TGCGCCAGCAGCCCGGGACTAGCGGGACCAACCTACGAGCAGTACTTC CASSPGLAGPTYEQYF
TRBJ2-3 TRBV7-9 - - 18 TGTGCCAGCAGCTTAGTGTTTCGAACCAGGGAAAGAACAGATACGCAGTATTTT CASSLVFRTRERTDTQYF
TRBJ1-2 TRBV5-1 - - 14 TGCGCCAGCAGCTTGAACGGGAGGGATTTTGGCTACACCTTC CASSLNGRDFGYTF
TRBJ2-7 TRBV6-5 - TRBD1 14 TGTGCCAGCAGTCCGGACAGGTATTCCTACGAGCAGTACTTC CASSPDRYSYEQYF
TRBJ2-5 TRBV7-9 once - 14 TGTGCCAGCAGCTTATGGGGACTCCAAGAGACCCAGTACTTC CASSLWGLQETQYF
TRBJ1-1 TRBV6-5 - - 13 TGTGCCAGCGAACTGGGAGTTTTGACTGAAGCTTTCTTT CASELGVLTEAFF
TRBJ2-7 TRBV11-2 - - 13 TGTGCCAGCAGCTTCCGGGGAGCCTACGAGCAGTACTTC CASSFRGAYEQYF
TRBJ1-5 TRBV6-1 - - 15 TGTGCCAGCAGTGAATCACGACGGGGCAATCAGCCCCAGCATTTT CASSESRRGNQPQHF
TRBJ1-1 TRBV6-5 - - 15 TGTGCCAGCAGTAACCGACAGAACTTTAACACTGAAGCTTTCTTT CASSNRQNFNTEAFF
TRBJ1-2 TRBV30 - - 13 TGTGCCTGGAGTCCCCTGGCAGACTATGGCTACACCTTC CAWSPLADYGYTF
TRBJ2-5 TRBV11-2 - - 15 TGTGCCAGCAGCTTATCTGTGGAGATTCAAAAGACCCAGTACTTC CASSLSVEIQKTQYF
TRBJ2-2 TRBV29-1 - - 13 TGCAGCGTTGAAGGGGGCAACACCGGGGAGCTGTTTTTT CSVEGGNTGELFF
TRBJ2-7 TRBV20-1 - - 14 TGCAGTGCTAGTAAGAGCCCAGGGGCCCACGAGCAGTACTTC CSASKSPGAHEQYF
TRBJ1-2 TRBV6-5 - - 14 TGTGCCAGCAGTTATCGGCAGGGGATGGGTGGCTACACCTTC CASSYRQGMGGYTF
TRBJ1-1 TRBV6-5 - - 15 TGTGCCAGCAGGACGGTCACGGGAAGGAACACTGAAGCTTTCTTT CASRTVTGRNTEAFF
TRBJ2-1 TRBV13 - - 11 TGTGCCAGCAGCCTACGCAATGAGCAGTTCTTC CASSLRNEQFF
TRBJ1-3 TRBV2 - TRBD1 15 TGTGCCAGCAGAGAGGACAGGGGGCTCGGAAACACCATATATTTT CASREDRGLGNTIYF
TRBJ2-5 TRBV6-5 - TRBD1 15 TGTGCCAGCAGTACTCGGACAGGGGGCAAAGAGACCCAGTACTTC CASSTRTGGKETQYF
TRBJ1-6 TRBV6-5 - - 16 TGTGCCAGCAGTTCACCCAGGTTCTCCTATAATTCACCCCTCCACTTT CASSSPRFSYNSPLHF
TRBJ2-1 TRBV28 once - 14 TGTGCCAGCAGTTCGCGGATCCTGACAGATGAGCAGTTCTTC CASSSRILTDEQFF
TRBJ2-2 TRBV7-2 - - 15 TGTGCCAGCAGCTTTGGGGGACTGAACACCGGGGAGCTGTTTTTT CASSFGGLNTGELFF
TRBJ2-7 TRBV12-5 - TRBD2 17 TGTGCTAGTGGTCTGGGGTCGGGGGGTTGGCCTCCCTACGAGCAGTACTTC CASGLGSGGWPPYEQYF
TRBJ1-6 TRBV5-5 - - 14 TGTGCCAGCAGCTTGGGGGTCGGGGTTACACCCCTCCACTTT CASSLGVGVTPLHF
TRBJ2-7 TRBV18 - TRBD1 14 TGTGCCAGCTCACCCGGGACAGGGTCTTGGGAGCAGTACTTC CASSPGTGSWEQYF
TRBJ2-3 TRBV19 - - 15 TGTGCCAGTAGTGCGGGACGGCGGAGCACAGATACGCAGTATTTT CASSAGRRSTDTQYF
TRBJ2-7 TRBV19 - TRBD2 15 TGTGCCAGTAGCCTAACTAGCGGGAGTGTCGGAGAGCAGTACTTC CASSLTSGSVGEQYF
TRBJ1-2 TRBV3-1/TRBV3-2 - - 14 TGTGCCAGCAGCCAAGTTGGTGTGAGATATGGCTACACCTTC CASSQVGVRYGYTF
TRBJ2-7 TRBV10-3 few TRBD2 18 TGTGCCATCAGTGGGGGGACTAGCGGGGAAACTTTTTCCTACGAGCAGTACTTC CAISGGTSGETFSYEQYF
TRBJ2-7 TRBV7-2 - - 15 TGTGCCAGCAGCTTAGCGCTAGAGGCAGCCTACGAGCAGTACTTC CASSLALEAAYEQYF
TRBJ1-5 TRBV5-4 - TRBD1 16 TGTGCCAGCAGCTTTTGGGGACAGGGCGGCAATCAGCCCCAGCATTTT CASSFWGQGGNQPQHF
TRBJ1-3 TRBV19 - - 17 TGTGCCAGTAGTATTGGGACTCGGGGTGTCTCTGGAAACACCATATATTTT CASSIGTRGVSGNTIYF
TRBJ2-5 TRBV4-2 - - 15 TGTGCCAGCAGCCACAGCCTTAGGACAGAAGAGACCCAGTACTTC CASSHSLRTEETQYF
TRBJ2-3 TRBV5-1 - TRBD2 14 TGCGCCAGCAGCTTGGCGGGGGGTACAGATACGCAGTATTTT CASSLAGGTDTQYF
TRBJ1-1 TRBV5-1 - TRBD1 14 TGCGCCAGCAGAAGACAGGGGGCAGGCACTGAAGCTTTCTTT CASRRQGAGTEAFF
TRBJ2-3 TRBV11-2 - TRBD1 16 TGTGCCAGCAGCTCCCATCAGGGGGCGGTGGGTTATACGCAGTATTTT CASSSHQGAVGYTQYF